This TCR beta chain was recovered during a study of blood T cells in healthy people across ages. Germline CDR1 and CDR2: LNHNV and YYDKDF (reference sequence). The CDR3 spans 13 residues. Trimming removed 2 bases from V and 1 base from J, with 3 bases in between. Primers used in a second PCR of about 6 to 11 cycles were a sample-barcoded 5' primer and a J-beta primer mix. With 12 random nucleotides, a template-switch adaptor tagged each individual cDNA molecule. TCRdb independently ran MiXCR on the 5' RACE reads; one entry per CDR3 protein. In the table there are 790,000 or so distinct CDR3 sequences, more than 35% of which are singletons.

This sequence was found in an elderly man in good health. Sequenced input: blood. This chain joins TRBV15 and TRBJ2-1; D call uncertain. The CDR3 DNA sequence: TGTGCCACCAGCAGACCGTCCTACAATGAGCAGTTCTTC. Translation: CATSRPSYNEQFF.